The 32 T cell receptor beta chains reported below all come from one sample, sequenced in a study of CD8 T cells in Susac syndrome. An input of about 0.5 to 1 ug of RNA was subjected to reverse transcription using random hexamers. TCRdb reprocessed the immunoSEQ multiplex PCR reads with MiXCR, giving one entry per CDR3 protein. In the table there are about 110,000 distinct CDR3 sequences, approximately 93% of which are singletons. What was sequenced was CD8+ T cells from PBMCs. These receptors were taken from a human donor with Susac syndrome.

The J gene is TRBJ2-7, the V gene TRBV9, with a weak D call TRBD2 (6 bases). The V gene lost 0 bases and the J gene lost 2 bases, with 9 bases spanning the gap. CDR1 SGDLS and CDR2 YYNGEE come from the germline V gene. CDR3 length: 14 amino acids. CDR3 coding DNA: TGTGCCAGCAGCGTAGGGCGGGGTCCCTACGAGCAGTACTTC. Translation: CASSVGRGPYEQYF. The complete variable domain, with remaining parts taken from reference TRBV9 and TRBJ2-7, reads DSGVTQTPKHLITATGQRVTLRCSPRSGDLSVYWYQQSLDQGLQFLIQYYNGEERAKGNILERFSAQQFPDLHSELNLSSLELGDSALYFCASSVGRGPYEQYFGPGTRLTVT.

CDR3 in amino acids: CASSIAGPYEQYF. The CDR3 coding sequence is TGTGCCAGTAGTATAGCAGGGCCCTACGAGCAGTACTTC. This chain connects TRBV19 to TRBJ2-7; TRBD1 is a possible D gene (5 bases). This CDR3 has 13 residues. The germline V gene encodes CDR1 LNHDA and CDR2 SQIVND (reference sequence). Trimming left V 1 base short and J 2 bases short, with 6 bases between.

This chain's CDR3 is CSARGRGGNTIYF. The CDR3 DNA sequence: TGCAGTGCTAGGGGTCGGGGAGGAAACACCATATATTTT. The chain joins TRBV20-1 to TRBJ1-3, with D unresolved. The CDR3 contains 13 residues. CDR1 and CDR2 (germline): DFQATT, SNEGSKA (reference sequence). V lost 3 bases, J lost 4 bases, and 10 bases lay in between.

This rearrangement joins TRBV19 to TRBJ1-5; D is possibly TRBD1 (5 bases). Trimming cost V 3 bases and J 0 bases, with 9 bases left between them. The CDR3 totals 15 residues. The V gene's germline CDR1 is LNHDA and CDR2 SQIVND (reference sequence). CDR3 amino acids: CASSMGRFSNQPQHF. The CDR3 nucleotides are TGTGCCAGTAGTATGGGGCGGTTTAGCAATCAGCCCCAGCATTTT.

V usage is TRBV4-1 and J usage is TRBJ1-4; 9 nucleotides line up with TRBD1. V gave up 0 bases and J gave up 6 bases; unmatched junction bases: 2. The CDR3 extends over 15 amino acids. Germline values: CDR1 MGHRA, CDR2 YSYEKL. This chain's CDR3 is CASSQDRTGDEKLFF. DNA of the CDR3: TGCGCCAGCAGCCAAGATAGGACAGGGGATGAAAAACTGTTTTTT.

The J gene is TRBJ2-1, the V gene TRBV24-1, with D tentatively TRBD1 or TRBD2 (5 bases each). This CDR3 has 14 residues. CDR1 is KGHDR, CDR2 SFDVKD, per germline. Trimming pared 5 bases from V and 1 base from J, leaving 8 bases between. The CDR3 loop reads CATSGGPSYNEQFF. The CDR3, as DNA: TGTGCCACCAGTGGGGGACCATCCTACAATGAGCAGTTCTTC.

The V call is TRBV2, the J call TRBJ1-2; D remains unclear. Germline CDR1 and CDR2: SNHLY and FYNNEI. CDR3 length equals 13 residues. V was shortened by 11 bases and J by 4 bases, with 17 bases between the two germline ends. CDR3: CAQRRTIAYGYTF. The CDR3, as DNA: TGTGCCCAGAGGCGGACCATCGCCTATGGCTACACCTTC.

The chain joins TRBV6-5 to TRBJ2-7, with D hard to call. V lost 0 bases, J lost 3 bases, and 6 bases lay in between. In germline, CDR1 is MNHEY, CDR2 SVGAGI. The CDR3 runs to 13 residues. In DNA form, the CDR3 reads TGTGCCAGCAGTTACTCTAGTGTCTACGAGCAGTACTTC. It codes for CASSYSSVYEQYF.

The chain combines TRBV14 with TRBJ2-2; a possible D gene is TRBD1 (6 bases). V lost 4 bases and J lost 1, with 16 bases in between. The CDR3 length is 17 residues. Germline V CDR1 and CDR2: SGHDN, FVKESK. CDR3 DNA sequence: TGTGCCAGCAGCCTGTCGCTGGGACATATGAACACCGGGGAGCTGTTTTTT. Residues: CASSLSLGHMNTGELFF.

This chain links TRBV11-2 with TRBJ2-2; tentatively, D is TRBD1 or TRBD2 (5 bases each). CDR1 and CDR2 from the germline V gene are SGHAT and FQNNGV. Deletions cut 3 bases from V and 0 bases from J, with 11 bases between. The CDR3 loop spans 16 amino acids. Written as DNA, the CDR3 is TGTGCCAGCAGCTTTTTCGGGGCGACGAACACCGGGGAGCTGTTTTTT. Its translation: CASSFFGATNTGELFF.

The gene calls are TRBV3-1 and TRBJ2-7; 10 bases are a match to TRBD2. Germline V CDR1 and CDR2: LGHDT, YNNKEL (reference sequence). V gave up 0 bases and J gave up 2 bases; unmatched junction bases: 7. CDR3 length: 17 residues. CDR3 sequence reads: CASSQDFGTSEPYEQYF. The CDR3 nucleotides are TGTGCCAGCAGCCAAGATTTTGGGACTAGCGAACCCTACGAGCAGTACTTC.

This clonotype was seen only once. This CDR3 is CSASTGTGPYEQYF. The CDR3 nucleotides are TGCAGTGCTAGCACCGGGACAGGGCCCTACGAGCAGTACTTC. The chain employs TRBV20-1 and TRBJ2-7; 9 bases match TRBD1. V lost 3 bases and J lost 2; bases outside the gene matches: 5. The CDR3 totals 14 residues. Germline loops: CDR1 DFQATT, CDR2 SNEGSKA (reference sequence).

The chain uses TRBV7-3 and TRBJ2-1, with D perhaps TRBD1 or TRBD2 (6 bases each). The germline gives CDR1 SGHTA, CDR2 FQGTGA. This CDR3 is built from 14 residues. Trimming left V 2 bases short and J 4 bases short, with 9 bases between. This CDR3 is CASSLGGRYNEQFF. The CDR3 region has the DNA TGTGCCAGCAGCTTAGGGGGGCGTTACAATGAGCAGTTCTTC. The full variable domain, its missing parts supplied by reference TRBV7-3 and TRBJ2-1, is GAGVSQTPSNKVTEKGKYVELRCDPISGHTALYWYRQSLGQGPEFLIYFQGTGAADDSGLPNDRFFAVRPEGSVSTLKIQRTERGDSAVYLCASSLGGRYNEQFFGPGTRLTVL.

V and J are TRBV9 and TRBJ2-1; D call uncertain. Trimming took off 0 bases at V and 4 bases at J, with 8 bases between the two ends. Germline CDR1 reads SGDLS; CDR2 reads YYNGEE. CDR3 length: 14 amino acids. CDR3 sequence reads: CASSVGTTYNEQFF. The CDR3 DNA reads as TGTGCCAGCAGCGTAGGAACAACTTACAATGAGCAGTTCTTC.

The J gene is TRBJ1-5, the V gene TRBV9; 8 bases are a match to TRBD1. In germline, CDR1 is SGDLS, CDR2 YYNGEE. The CDR3 totals 15 residues. The V gene end was trimmed by 8 bases and the J gene end by 0 bases; junction bases not matched to a gene: 7. The CDR3 nucleotides read TGTGCCAGTGGGACAGGAGACTATAGCAATCAGCCCCAGCATTTT. Amino acids: CASGTGDYSNQPQHF.

The J gene is TRBJ1-1, the V gene TRBV12-3 or TRBV12-4; no reliable D call. Trimming left V 3 bases short and J 7 bases short, with 9 bases between. This CDR3 region has 12 residues. The chain's CDR3 is CASSFALDEAFF. The CDR3, as DNA: TGTGCCAGCAGTTTCGCTCTGGATGAAGCTTTCTTT.

The chain employs TRBV6-1 and TRBJ2-1, with D hard to call. This CDR3 has 13 residues. Per germline, CDR1 MNHNS and CDR2 SASEGT. V lost 3 bases, J lost 9 bases, and 12 bases lay in between. The DNA for the CDR3 is TGTGCCAGCAGTGATGTTAGACCGGGTGAGCAGTTCTTC. This encodes CASSDVRPGEQFF.

The CDR3 region has the DNA TGTGCCAGCAGTTCCCCCGAGGGCTGGGGCCTCCAAGAGACCCAGTACTTC. It codes for CASSSPEGWGLQETQYF. V usage is TRBV6-5 and J usage is TRBJ2-5; the D gene could be TRBD1 or TRBD2 (5 bases each). V was shortened by 4 bases and J by 1 base, with 19 bases between the two germline ends. The CDR3 has 17 residues. From germline, CDR1 is MNHEY and CDR2 SVGAGI.

The chain couples TRBV27 to TRBJ2-7; possibly TRBD1 for D (6 bases). Trimming stripped 4 bases from V and 6 bases from J, with 10 bases between. This CDR3 has 12 residues. The germline CDR1 and CDR2 sequences are MNHEY and SMNVEV (reference sequence). For the CDR3, the DNA is TGTGCCAGCAGTTATACAGGGTCCGAGCAGTACTTC. Amino acid sequence: CASSYTGSEQYF.

The rearrangement uses TRBV5-1 and TRBJ2-7, with D possibly being TRBD2 (6 bases). This CDR3 has 17 amino acids. V was cut by 4 bases and J by 2 bases, with 22 bases left in between. Germline V gene sequence: CDR1 SGHRS, CDR2 YFSETQ. CDR3 loop: CASSEDWERAFPYEQYF. DNA for the CDR3: TGCGCCAGCAGCGAGGATTGGGAGCGGGCCTTCCCCTACGAGCAGTACTTC.

In nucleotides, the CDR3 is TGTGCCAGCAGCGGCACCGGGACAGGGGGCAGCGGCTACACCTTC. Translation: CASSGTGTGGSGYTF. The chain recombines TRBV9 with TRBJ1-2; 12 bases map to TRBD1. J lost 8 bases, V lost 3 bases, and 8 bases had no gene match. The germline V gene has CDR1 SGDLS and CDR2 YYNGEE. CDR3 length: 15 residues.

The chain is built from TRBV18 and TRBJ2-7; 11 nucleotides align to TRBD1. Germline lookup yields CDR1 KGHSH and CDR2 LQKENI. Trimming removed 3 bases from V and 7 bases from J; junction bases left unmatched: 14. This CDR3 comprises 17 residues. The DNA for the CDR3 is TGTGCCAGCTCACCCGCTACCCGGGACAGGGGGGTAGAGGAGCAGTACTTC. The encoded protein is CASSPATRDRGVEEQYF.

This chain links TRBV4-1 with TRBJ2-7; D unclear. V was cut by 0 bases and J by 0 bases, with 3 bases left in between. The CDR3 loop spans 13 amino acids. The germline CDR1 and CDR2 sequences are MGHRA and YSYEKL. In DNA form, the CDR3 reads TGCGCCAGCAGCCAAGACGGCTCCTACGAGCAGTACTTC. It is translated as CASSQDGSYEQYF.

This clonotype showed up just once. The gene calls are TRBV20-1 and TRBJ2-7; 11 positions agree with TRBD2. The germline V gene encodes CDR1 DFQATT and CDR2 SNEGSKA (reference sequence). Trimming took 6 bases from V and 3 from J; bases not matched to a gene: 10. The CDR3 contains 15 residues. The CDR3 loop is CSAPTRTSGFYEQYF. In DNA, the CDR3 is TGCAGTGCGCCCACTCGGACTAGCGGGTTCTACGAGCAGTACTTC.

The rearrangement joins TRBV5-1 to TRBJ2-7; 12 bases map to TRBD2. In germline, CDR1 is SGHRS, CDR2 YFSETQ. This CDR3 spans 17 amino acids. Unmatched junction bases numbered 11, after V lost 6 bases and J lost 1 base. The CDR3 reads CASKDRPTSGGSYEQYF. CDR3 sequence (DNA): TGCGCCAGCAAAGACCGCCCCACTAGCGGGGGGTCCTACGAGCAGTACTTC.

This chain links TRBV29-1 with TRBJ2-1; 14 nucleotides agree with TRBD2. This CDR3 has 16 amino acids. Germline CDR1 and CDR2: SQVTM and ANQGSEA. Trimming took 6 bases from V and 5 from J; bases not matched to a gene: 9. CDR3 sequence reads: CSVDPGLAGENNEQFF. Here the CDR3 DNA reads TGCAGCGTGGATCCGGGACTAGCGGGGGAAAACAATGAGCAGTTCTTC.

This chain links TRBV5-1 with TRBJ2-5; unclear D gene. Germline values: CDR1 SGHRS, CDR2 YFSETQ. The CDR3 is 15 amino acids. Deletions cut 0 bases from V and 0 bases from J, with 9 bases between. The chain's CDR3 is CASSLEQEYQETQYF. The CDR3 DNA is TGCGCCAGCAGCTTGGAGCAAGAGTACCAAGAGACCCAGTACTTC. Using reference TRBV5-1 and TRBJ2-5 for the parts outside the CDR3, the full variable domain is KAGVTQTPRYLIKTRGQQVTLSCSPISGHRSVSWYQQTPGQGLQFLFEYFSETQRNKGNFPGRFSGRQFSNSRSEMNVSTLELGDSALYLCASSLEQEYQETQYFGPGTRLLVL.

The V call is TRBV9, the J call TRBJ2-2, with unresolved D. Germline CDR1 and CDR2: SGDLS and YYNGEE. Trimming pared 2 bases from V and 9 bases from J, leaving 8 bases between. The CDR3 has 12 residues. CDR3 protein: CASSVGKWELFF. The CDR3 DNA is TGTGCCAGCAGCGTGGGTAAATGGGAGCTGTTTTTT.

The chain combines TRBV29-1 with TRBJ2-6; D uncertain. Trimming took 4 bases from V and 2 from J, leaving 9 bases between them. The CDR3 spans 14 residues. Germline lookup yields CDR1 SQVTM and CDR2 ANQGSEA. The CDR3 bases are TGCAGCGTTGGTCCAAATGCTGGGGCCAACGTCCTGACTTTC. As protein: CSVGPNAGANVLTF.

V gene TRBV3-1 combines with J gene TRBJ2-3; D is tentatively TRBD1 or TRBD2 (5 bases each). V dropped 4 bases and J dropped 2 bases, with 10 bases sitting between them. This CDR3 spans 14 amino acids. Germline V lookup: CDR1 LGHDT, CDR2 YNNKEL (reference sequence). DNA for the CDR3: TGTGCCAGCAGCCGAACCGGGACCACAGATACGCAGTATTTT. This gives the protein CASSRTGTTDTQYF.

The V call is TRBV12-5, the J call TRBJ2-3; maybe TRBD2 (7 bases). Germline CDR1 is LGHNT and CDR2 is FRNRAP. Between the trimmed V and J ends, which lost 5 bases and 3 bases, there was a span of 15 bases. The CDR3 runs to 15 residues. CDR3 DNA sequence: TGTGCTAGTGGTCAAGGGGGGGGCAGAACAGATACGCAGTATTTT. Residues: CASGQGGGRTDTQYF.

This chain joins TRBV20-1 and TRBJ1-3, with D uncertain. This CDR3 has 16 amino acids. V lost 0 bases, J lost 5 bases, and 17 bases lay in between. Germline V gene data show CDR1 as DFQATT and CDR2 as SNEGSKA (reference sequence). CDR3 amino acids: CSARDSGSSARNTIYF. The DNA of the CDR3 is TGCAGTGCTAGAGATTCCGGGTCCTCAGCCCGAAACACCATATATTTT.